The text below deals with one T cell receptor (beta chain). These data originate in a study of blood T cell repertoires in COVID-19. Study context: Some COVID-19 samples were acute and others convalescent; all came from the United States, Italy and Spain. From T cells, B-cell-depleted T cells, or PBMCs came the material, which was cDNA or gDNA.

Original processing methods: Reference gene primer amplification gave nucleated cell count estimates. Assay used: immunoSEQ multiplex PCR; TCRdb lists only in-frame clones, some missing. From that table come the V and J calls and clone size; the DNA was used to work out D and trimming. The table shows about 3,800 clones, with 91% occurring only once. The V gene lost 1 base and the J gene lost 2 bases, with 14 bases spanning the gap. This CDR3 has 16 amino acids. Germline CDR1 is SSHAT and CDR2 is FNYEAQ (reference sequence). The V call is TRBV7-7, the J call TRBJ2-5; D perhaps matches TRBD2 (6 bases). The specimen was peripheral blood. This TCR was sampled from a man in his forties or fifties with active COVID-19. In nucleotides, the CDR3 is TGTGCCAGCAGCTTAGGGGTGGAGGGGAGGCAAGAGACCCAGTACTTC. It specifies CASSLGVEGRQETQYF.